This T cell receptor beta chain was captured in a study of TIL therapy for anti-PD-1-resistant metastatic lung cancer. Study-level results: Patients were highly selected, enriched for treatment-naive, never-smoker and oncogene-addicted cases.

CDR1 is LNHDA, CDR2 SQIVND, per germline (reference sequence). Trimming removed 3 bases from V and 9 bases from J; junction bases left unmatched: 9. This CDR3 has 15 residues. This clone was seen only a few times. What it binds is not known. This sample's time point: pre-treatment sample, taken before nivolumab and TIL therapy. The tumor samples were excised metastases, mostly pleural nodules or supraclavicular lymph nodes. Adults with stage 4 NSCLC were enrolled in a phase I trial. Sequencing used immunoSEQ v3. TCRdb keeps only in-frame clones here, not all; method: immunoSEQ multiplex PCR. The repertoire holds about 95,000 clones, with about two thirds as singletons.

The chain combines TRBV19 with TRBJ2-1; 9 nucleotides line up with TRBD2. Sequenced here: tumor tissue, sampled at baseline. The TCR sequence derives from a person between 25 and 79 years old with non-small cell lung cancer. CDR3 sequence reads: CASSILGTSIVEQFF. CDR3 DNA sequence: TGTGCCAGTAGTATCCTTGGGACTAGCATTGTTGAGCAGTTCTTC.